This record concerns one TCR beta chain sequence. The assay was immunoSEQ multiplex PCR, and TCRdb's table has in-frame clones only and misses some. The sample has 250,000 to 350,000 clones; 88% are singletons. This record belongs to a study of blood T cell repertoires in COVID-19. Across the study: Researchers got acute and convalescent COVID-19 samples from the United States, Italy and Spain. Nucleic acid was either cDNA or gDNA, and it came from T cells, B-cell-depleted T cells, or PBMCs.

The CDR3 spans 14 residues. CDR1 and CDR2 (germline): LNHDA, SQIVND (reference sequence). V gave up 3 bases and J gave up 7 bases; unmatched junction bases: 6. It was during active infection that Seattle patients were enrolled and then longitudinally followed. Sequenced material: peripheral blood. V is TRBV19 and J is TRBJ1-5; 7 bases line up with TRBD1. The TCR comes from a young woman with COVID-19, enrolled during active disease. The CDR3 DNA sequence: TGTGCCAGTAGTATGGAGGGGGCGGCACAGCCCCAGCATTTT. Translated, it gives CASSMEGAAQPQHF.